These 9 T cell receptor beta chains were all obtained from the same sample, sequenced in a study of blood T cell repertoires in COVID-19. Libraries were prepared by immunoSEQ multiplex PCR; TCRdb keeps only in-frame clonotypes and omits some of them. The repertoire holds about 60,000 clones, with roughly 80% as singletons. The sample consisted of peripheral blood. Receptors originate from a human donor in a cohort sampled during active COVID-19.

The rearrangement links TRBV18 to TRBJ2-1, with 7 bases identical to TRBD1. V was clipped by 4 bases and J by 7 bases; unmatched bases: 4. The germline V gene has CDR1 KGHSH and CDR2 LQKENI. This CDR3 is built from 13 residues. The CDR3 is CASSLYRGNEQFF. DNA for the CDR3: TGTGCCAGCTCACTCTACAGGGGAAATGAGCAGTTCTTC.

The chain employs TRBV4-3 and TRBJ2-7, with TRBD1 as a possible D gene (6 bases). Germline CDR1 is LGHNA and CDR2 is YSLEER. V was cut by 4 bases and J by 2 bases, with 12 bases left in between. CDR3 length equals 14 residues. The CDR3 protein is CASSPSRGTYEQYF. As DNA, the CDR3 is TGCGCCAGCAGCCCCAGTAGGGGGACCTACGAGCAGTACTTC.

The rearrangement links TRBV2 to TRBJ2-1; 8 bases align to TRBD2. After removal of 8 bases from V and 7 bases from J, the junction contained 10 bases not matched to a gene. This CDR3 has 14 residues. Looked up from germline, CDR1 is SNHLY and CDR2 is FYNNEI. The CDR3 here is CASAGTREKNEQFF. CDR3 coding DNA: TGTGCCAGCGCCGGGACTAGGGAGAAGAATGAGCAGTTCTTC. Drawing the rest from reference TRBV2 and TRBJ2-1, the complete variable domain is EPEVTQTPSHQVTQMGQEVILRCVPISNHLYFYWYRQILGQKVEFLVSFYNNEISEKSEIFDDQFSVERPDGSNFTLKIRSTKLEDSAMYFCASAGTREKNEQFFGPGTRLTVL.

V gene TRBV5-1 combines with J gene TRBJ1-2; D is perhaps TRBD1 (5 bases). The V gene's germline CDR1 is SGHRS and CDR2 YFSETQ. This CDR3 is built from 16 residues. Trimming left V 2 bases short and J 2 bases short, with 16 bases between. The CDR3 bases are TGCGCCAGCAGCTTTTATAGTGGACATACAAACTATGGCTACACCTTC. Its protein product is CASSFYSGHTNYGYTF.

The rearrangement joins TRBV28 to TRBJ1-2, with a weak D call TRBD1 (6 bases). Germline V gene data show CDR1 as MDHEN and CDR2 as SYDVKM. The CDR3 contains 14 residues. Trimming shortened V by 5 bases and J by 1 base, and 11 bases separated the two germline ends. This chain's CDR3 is CASSPPGHNYGYTF. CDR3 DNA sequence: TGTGCCAGCAGTCCCCCGGGACATAACTATGGCTACACCTTC.

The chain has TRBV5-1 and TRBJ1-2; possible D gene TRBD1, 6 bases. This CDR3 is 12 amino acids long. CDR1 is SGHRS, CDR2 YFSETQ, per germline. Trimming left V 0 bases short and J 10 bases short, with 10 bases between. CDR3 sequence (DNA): TGCGCCAGCAGCTTGGCGGGACAAGTCTACACCTTC. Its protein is CASSLAGQVYTF.

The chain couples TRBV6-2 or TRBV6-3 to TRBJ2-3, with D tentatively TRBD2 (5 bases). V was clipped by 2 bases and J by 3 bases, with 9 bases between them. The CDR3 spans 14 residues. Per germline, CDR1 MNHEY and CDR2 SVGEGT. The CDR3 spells CASSYPGRTDTQYF. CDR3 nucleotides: TGTGCCAGCAGTTACCCGGGGAGAACAGATACGCAGTATTTT.

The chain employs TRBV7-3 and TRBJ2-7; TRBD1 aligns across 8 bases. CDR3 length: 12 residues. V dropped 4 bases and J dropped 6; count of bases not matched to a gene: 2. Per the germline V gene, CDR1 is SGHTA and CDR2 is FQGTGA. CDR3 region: CASSSGQGEQYF. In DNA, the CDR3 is TGTGCCAGCAGCTCCGGACAGGGCGAGCAGTACTTC.

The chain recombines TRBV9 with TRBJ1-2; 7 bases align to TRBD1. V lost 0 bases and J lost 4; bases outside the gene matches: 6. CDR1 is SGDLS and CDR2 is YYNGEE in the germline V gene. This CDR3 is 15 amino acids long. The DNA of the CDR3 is TGTGCCAGCAGCGTAGGTCCGGGGACAGTCTATGGCTACACCTTC. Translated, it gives CASSVGPGTVYGYTF.